The present entry profiles one TCR beta chain with its context. The data were taken from a study of blood T cell repertoires in COVID-19. On the study more broadly: The United States, Italy and Spain provided the acute and convalescent COVID-19 samples. T cells, B-cell-depleted T cells, or PBMCs provided the cDNA or gDNA that served as material.

This CDR3 comprises 16 residues. Germline CDR1 and CDR2: SGHNT and YYREEE (reference sequence). Trimming cost V 0 bases and J 1 base, with 13 bases left between them. Methods used by the authors: Estimation of nucleated cell counts was performed using reference gene primer amplification. Sequencing was performed with immunoSEQ multiplex PCR; in TCRdb, only in-frame clones are kept and a portion is missing. V, J and clone size were drawn from that table, and D and trimming were deduced from the DNA. The sample has 75,000 to 90,000 clones; 91% are singletons. The sequencing input was peripheral blood. This TCR was sampled from a woman between 50 and 59 years old in a cohort sampled during active COVID-19. The chain links TRBV5-4 to TRBJ2-5; D possibly corresponds to TRBD1 (6 bases). CDR3 amino acids: CASSLVGAGSQETQYF. CDR3 DNA: TGTGCCAGCAGCTTGGTGGGGGCCGGATCCCAAGAGACCCAGTACTTC. Supplemented by reference TRBV5-4 and TRBJ2-5, the full variable domain reads ETGVTQSPTHLIKTRGQQVTLRCSSQSGHNTVSWYQQALGQGPQFIFQYYREEENGRGNFPPRFSGLQFPNYSSELNVNALELDDSALYLCASSLVGAGSQETQYFGPGTRLLVL.